This TCR beta chain was sequenced during a study of shared clonotypes between healthy human individuals. For the study at large: Each donor's CD8 memory used one plate, CD8 naive two, each CD4 subset three. Findings and limits, study-wide: The researchers took only blood, and tissue repertoires probably look different.

CDR3 length: 15 amino acids. Trimming removed 0 bases at V and 1 base at J, with 9 bases between. CDR1 is LNHNV and CDR2 is YYDKDF in the germline V gene (reference sequence). Measured with immunoSEQ multiplex PCR; TCRdb has only the in-frame clones, and not every one. This repertoire shows roughly 2.2 million clones, approximately 93% found once; its top ten account for 0.39%. Remarks on this clone: The antigen is undetermined.

This receptor was obtained from a man between 18 and 35 years old in good health. Some clones in this sample may be carry-over from other donors' samples. The V call is TRBV15, the J call TRBJ1-1, with D unclear. Source material: naive CD4+ T cells from PBMCs. Subset given: CD45RA+ positively selected. CDR3 sequence (DNA): TGTGCCACCAGCAGAGATCCAATGACGAACACTGAAGCTTTCTTT. It yields the protein CATSRDPMTNTEAFF.